These T cell receptor beta chains were read from a single sample in a study of blood T cell repertoires in COVID-19. The protocol was immunoSEQ multiplex PCR, while the TCRdb copy is restricted to in-frame clones and leaves out a portion. Of approximately 110,000 clones in the sample, 85% to 90% were seen once. The sequencing input was peripheral blood. Receptors originate from a woman aged 45-65 years with acute or convalescent COVID-19. CDR3s include the opening cysteine and the closing phenylalanine or tryptophan. D genes are given only for firm matches. Only some rows state a clone size, as once, few, many or a class for expanded clones.

CDR3nt: TGTGCCAGCAGCTTACAGGGCACCGGGGAGCTGTTTTTT
CDR3aa: CASSLQGTGELFF
d_gene: -
j_gene: TRBJ2-2
v_gene: TRBV7-6
abundance: -

CDR3nt: TGTGCCAGCACGCCCCGGCGGGGGTCGGGGAACACCGGGGAGCTGTTTTTT
CDR3aa: CASTPRRGSGNTGELFF
d_gene: TRBD2
j_gene: TRBJ2-2
v_gene: TRBV25-1
abundance: -

CDR3nt: TGTGCCAGCAGCTTGGACAGAAACTCCTACGAGCAGTACTTC
CDR3aa: CASSLDRNSYEQYF
d_gene: -
j_gene: TRBJ2-7
v_gene: TRBV5-8
abundance: -

CDR3nt: TGTGCCAGCAGCCAAGTTACGGTGGCTGAAGCTTTCTTT
CDR3aa: CASSQVTVAEAFF
d_gene: -
j_gene: TRBJ1-1
v_gene: TRBV3-1/TRBV3-2
abundance: -

CDR3nt: TGTGCCAGCAGCTTAGCGTTGCCGGGCACTGAAGCTTTCTTT
CDR3aa: CASSLALPGTEAFF
d_gene: -
j_gene: TRBJ1-1
v_gene: TRBV7-9
abundance: -

CDR3nt: TGTGCCAGCAGCTCGGGGGGCCATGAGCAGTTCTTC
CDR3aa: CASSSGGHEQFF
d_gene: -
j_gene: TRBJ2-1
v_gene: TRBV27
abundance: once

CDR3nt: TGCGCCAGCAGTGGGGACAGCTACGAGCAGTACTTC
CDR3aa: CASSGDSYEQYF
d_gene: TRBD1
j_gene: TRBJ2-7
v_gene: TRBV10-1
abundance: once

CDR3nt: TGTGCCAGTAGTATCGGGACAGAAGGGGCCAAAAACATTCAGTACTTC
CDR3aa: CASSIGTEGAKNIQYF
d_gene: TRBD1
j_gene: TRBJ2-4
v_gene: TRBV19
abundance: -

CDR3nt: TGTGCCAGCAGCTTATCGGGGGGTCACACTGAAGCTTTCTTT
CDR3aa: CASSLSGGHTEAFF
d_gene: -
j_gene: TRBJ1-1
v_gene: TRBV7-9
abundance: -

CDR3nt: TGTGCCATCAGTGATAGAAAGGATACGCAGTATTTT
CDR3aa: CAISDRKDTQYF
d_gene: -
j_gene: TRBJ2-3
v_gene: TRBV10-3
abundance: -

CDR3nt: TGTGCCAGCAGCATTGCCGGGACAGGGTTTTACGAGCAGTACTTC
CDR3aa: CASSIAGTGFYEQYF
d_gene: TRBD1
j_gene: TRBJ2-7
v_gene: TRBV7-6
abundance: few

CDR3nt: TGTGCCAGCAGCCGACCGACAGGGGGTCTTTCCTACGAGCAGTACTTC
CDR3aa: CASSRPTGGLSYEQYF
d_gene: TRBD1
j_gene: TRBJ2-7
v_gene: TRBV7-9
abundance: -

CDR3nt: TGTGCCACCTACTTTCCCCGGGACTATGGCTACACCTTC
CDR3aa: CATYFPRDYGYTF
d_gene: -
j_gene: TRBJ1-2
v_gene: TRBV28
abundance: -

CDR3nt: TGTGCCAGCTCACCTTGGTATGGCATGAACACTGAAGCTTTCTTT
CDR3aa: CASSPWYGMNTEAFF
d_gene: -
j_gene: TRBJ1-1
v_gene: TRBV18
abundance: -

CDR3nt: TGTGCCAGCAGCCCAGGACTAGCTCACAATGAGCAGTTCTTC
CDR3aa: CASSPGLAHNEQFF
d_gene: TRBD2
j_gene: TRBJ2-1
v_gene: TRBV3-1/TRBV3-2
abundance: -

CDR3nt: TGTGCCAGCAGTTTACCCCTCCCGGGAGGGGGCTACGAGCAGTACTTC
CDR3aa: CASSLPLPGGGYEQYF
d_gene: TRBD2
j_gene: TRBJ2-7
v_gene: TRBV28
abundance: -

CDR3nt: TGTGCCAGCAGCCCCGGGACAATCGGGTTTCTGGGTTATGGCTACACCTTC
CDR3aa: CASSPGTIGFLGYGYTF
d_gene: -
j_gene: TRBJ1-2
v_gene: TRBV7-9
abundance: once

CDR3nt: TGTGCCAGTAGGAGGGCCCTCTCTGGGGCCAACGTCCTGACTTTC
CDR3aa: CASRRALSGANVLTF
d_gene: -
j_gene: TRBJ2-6
v_gene: TRBV19
abundance: -

CDR3nt: TGTGCCTTCGAGAACTATGGCTACACCTTC
CDR3aa: CAFENYGYTF
d_gene: -
j_gene: TRBJ1-2
v_gene: TRBV30
abundance: -

CDR3nt: TGCGCCAGCAGCCTTGACAATGAGCAGTTCTTC
CDR3aa: CASSLDNEQFF
d_gene: -
j_gene: TRBJ2-1
v_gene: TRBV5-1
abundance: -

CDR3nt: TGTGCCAGCAGCTTAGGTAACTTCGAAGGGGGCACAGATACGCAGTATTTT
CDR3aa: CASSLGNFEGGTDTQYF
d_gene: -
j_gene: TRBJ2-3
v_gene: TRBV7-9
abundance: -

CDR3nt: TGTGCCAGCAGTGACGGACAGGGGCAGTTCTTC
CDR3aa: CASSDGQGQFF
d_gene: TRBD1
j_gene: TRBJ2-1
v_gene: TRBV6-2/TRBV6-3
abundance: -

CDR3nt: TGTGCCAGCAGCTTAGACGGGACAGGCCTCACAACTAATGAAAAACTGTTTTTT
CDR3aa: CASSLDGTGLTTNEKLFF
d_gene: TRBD1
j_gene: TRBJ1-4
v_gene: TRBV11-2
abundance: -

CDR3nt: TGTGCCAGCAGTGAAGCAGGACAGGGACCCTACGAGCAGTACTTC
CDR3aa: CASSEAGQGPYEQYF
d_gene: TRBD1
j_gene: TRBJ2-7
v_gene: TRBV2
abundance: -

CDR3nt: TGTGCCAGCAGCTCTTACAGGGGAGGAGAAAACACCATATATTTT
CDR3aa: CASSSYRGGENTIYF
d_gene: TRBD1
j_gene: TRBJ1-3
v_gene: TRBV11-2
abundance: -